This T cell receptor beta chain was found in a study of molecular identifiers for immune sequencing clone quantification. General observations from the study: Clonotypes topping 20 RNA copies carried over 98% of effector molecules but under 1% of naive ones.

Generation of bulk TCR libraries relied on previously described methods and listed TCR primers. From the PCR reads, TCRdb called clonotypes with MiXCR, one entry per CDR3 protein. The sample lists roughly 90,000 distinct CDR3 sequences, around a quarter occurring once. This CDR3 contains 14 residues. Trimming took off 8 bases at V and 2 bases at J, with 15 bases between the two ends. As concerns this clonotype: Its antigen is as yet unknown.

Sequencing used naive CD8+ T cells from blood, with Jurkat cell RNA spiked in. Subset noted: FACS-sorted CD8+CD4-CCR7+CD45RA+ naive T cells. The chain couples TRBV5-3 to TRBJ2-3, with D tentatively TRBD2 (5 bases). TRBV5-3 belongs to the ORF category, with a function that is uncertain. The TCR sequence derives from a human donor in good health. Some libraries in this study had Jurkat cell RNA spiked in. The CDR3, as DNA: TGTGCCAGCAGCGCCCCCGGGGTCACAGATACGCAGTATTTT. Encoded protein: CASSAPGVTDTQYF.